This record looks at one T cell receptor (beta chain) sequence and its context. Its antigen is currently unknown. The data were produced by immunoSEQ multiplex PCR, yet TCRdb's version contains in-frame clones alone and is incomplete. This sample has millions of clones, with about 95% found just once. This record belongs to a study of shared clonotypes between healthy human individuals. Naive-designated CD8 cells lacked CD45RO, were positively enriched for CCR7, and omitted terminally differentiated effector memory CD45RA+ cells. CDR1 MNHEY and CDR2 SMNVEV come from the germline V gene (reference sequence). Trimming took off 6 bases at V and 1 base at J, with 12 bases between the two ends. This CDR3 contains 15 residues. Points from the study as a whole: The donor pool, a small one, limited the genetic and exposure-history diversity represented. Compared with clonotypes that all four donors shared, non-shared clonotypes had lower generation probabilities.

The sample comprised naive CD8+ T cells sorted from blood. This rearrangement joins TRBV27 to TRBJ2-2, with D possibly TRBD1 on 6 matching bases. The sequence derives from a man between 18 and 35 years old in good health. The CDR3 loop is CASSPGTMNTGELFF. The DNA for the CDR3 is TGTGCCAGCAGCCCCGGGACAATGAACACCGGGGAGCTGTTTTTT.